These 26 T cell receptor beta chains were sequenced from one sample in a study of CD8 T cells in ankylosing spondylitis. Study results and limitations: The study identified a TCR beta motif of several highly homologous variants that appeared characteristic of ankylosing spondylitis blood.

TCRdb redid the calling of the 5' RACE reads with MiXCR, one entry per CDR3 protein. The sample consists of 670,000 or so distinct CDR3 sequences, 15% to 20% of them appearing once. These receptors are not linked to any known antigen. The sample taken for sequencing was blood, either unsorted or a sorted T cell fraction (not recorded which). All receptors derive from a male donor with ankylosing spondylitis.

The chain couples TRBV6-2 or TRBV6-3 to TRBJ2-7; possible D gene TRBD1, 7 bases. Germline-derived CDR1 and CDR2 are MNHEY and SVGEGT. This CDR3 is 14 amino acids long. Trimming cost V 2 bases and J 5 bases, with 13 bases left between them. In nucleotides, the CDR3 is TGTGCCAGCAGTTACCCCGACAGGGAGGACGAGCAGTACTTC. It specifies CASSYPDREDEQYF.

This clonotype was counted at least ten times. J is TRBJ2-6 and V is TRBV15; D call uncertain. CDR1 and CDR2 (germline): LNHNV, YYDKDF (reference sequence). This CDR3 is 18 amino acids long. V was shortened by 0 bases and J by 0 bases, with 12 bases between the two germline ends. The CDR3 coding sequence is TGTGCCACCAGCAGAGATTCGGACGGGCTCTCTGGGGCCAACGTCCTGACTTTC. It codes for CATSRDSDGLSGANVLTF.

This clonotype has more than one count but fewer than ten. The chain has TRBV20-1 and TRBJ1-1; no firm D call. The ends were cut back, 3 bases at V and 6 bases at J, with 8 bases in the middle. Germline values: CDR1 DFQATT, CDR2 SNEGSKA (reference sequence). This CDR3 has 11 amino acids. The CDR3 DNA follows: TGCAGTGCTAGCGGTGTTGCTGAAGCTTTCTTT. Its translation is CSASGVAEAFF.

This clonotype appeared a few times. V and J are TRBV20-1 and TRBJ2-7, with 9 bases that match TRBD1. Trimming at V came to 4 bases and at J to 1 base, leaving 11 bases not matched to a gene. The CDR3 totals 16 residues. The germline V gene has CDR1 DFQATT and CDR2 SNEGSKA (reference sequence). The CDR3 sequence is CSANSPRDRVSYEQYF. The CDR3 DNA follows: TGCAGTGCTAACTCCCCCCGGGACAGGGTGTCCTACGAGCAGTACTTC.

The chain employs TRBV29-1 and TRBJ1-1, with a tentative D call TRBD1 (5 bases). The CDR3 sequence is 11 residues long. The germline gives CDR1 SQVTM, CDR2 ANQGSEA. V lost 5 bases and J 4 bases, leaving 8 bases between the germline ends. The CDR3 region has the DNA TGCAGCGTTTCAAGGGGCACTGAAGCTTTCTTT. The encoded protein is CSVSRGTEAFF.

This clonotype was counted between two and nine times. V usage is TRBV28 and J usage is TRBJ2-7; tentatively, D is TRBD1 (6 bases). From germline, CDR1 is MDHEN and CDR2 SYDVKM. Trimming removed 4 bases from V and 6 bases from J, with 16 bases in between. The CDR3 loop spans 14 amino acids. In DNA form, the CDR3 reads TGTGCCAGCAGTTATCCCGCCCAAGGGGGCGAGCAGTACTTC. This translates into CASSYPAQGGEQYF.

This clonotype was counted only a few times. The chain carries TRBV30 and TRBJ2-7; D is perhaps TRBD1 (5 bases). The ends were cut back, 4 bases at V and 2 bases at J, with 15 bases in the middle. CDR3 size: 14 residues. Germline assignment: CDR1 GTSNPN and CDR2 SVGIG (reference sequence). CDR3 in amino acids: CAWIKGVRPYEQYF. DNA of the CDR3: TGTGCCTGGATCAAAGGGGTCAGACCCTACGAGCAGTACTTC.

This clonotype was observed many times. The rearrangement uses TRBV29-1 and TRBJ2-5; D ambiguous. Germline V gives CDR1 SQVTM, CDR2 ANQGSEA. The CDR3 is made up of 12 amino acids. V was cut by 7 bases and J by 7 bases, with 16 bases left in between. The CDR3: CSARWDSWTQYF. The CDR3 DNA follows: TGCAGCGCCCGTTGGGATTCGTGGACCCAGTACTTC.

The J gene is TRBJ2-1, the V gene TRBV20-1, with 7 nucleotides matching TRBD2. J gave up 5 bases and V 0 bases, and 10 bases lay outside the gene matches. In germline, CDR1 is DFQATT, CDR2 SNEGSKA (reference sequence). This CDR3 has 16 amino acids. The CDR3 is CSARERGSPFDNEQFF. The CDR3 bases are TGCAGTGCTAGAGAGCGGGGGTCTCCATTCGACAATGAGCAGTTCTTC.

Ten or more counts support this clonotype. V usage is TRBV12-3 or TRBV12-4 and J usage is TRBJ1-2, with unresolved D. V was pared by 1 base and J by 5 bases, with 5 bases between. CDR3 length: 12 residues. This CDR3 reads CASSLGTYGYTF. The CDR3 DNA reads TGTGCCAGCAGTTTAGGCACTTATGGCTACACCTTC.

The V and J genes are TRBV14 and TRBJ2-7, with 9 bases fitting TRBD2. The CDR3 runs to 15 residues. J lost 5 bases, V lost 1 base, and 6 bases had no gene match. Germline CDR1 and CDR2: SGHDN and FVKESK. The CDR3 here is CASSQARGRAHEQYF. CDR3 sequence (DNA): TGTGCCAGCAGCCAAGCCCGCGGGAGGGCCCACGAGCAGTACTTC. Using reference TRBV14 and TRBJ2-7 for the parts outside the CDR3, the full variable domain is EAGVTQFPSHSVIEKGQTVTLRCDPISGHDNLYWYRRVMGKEIKFLLHFVKESKQDESGMPNNRFLAERTGGTYSTLKVQPAELEDSGVYFCASSQARGRAHEQYFGPGTRLTVT.

The CDR3 here is CASSYFSQGVSGNTIYF. CDR3 bases: TGTGCCAGCAGTTATTTTTCCCAGGGGGTATCTGGAAACACCATATATTTT. The chain recombines TRBV6-5 with TRBJ1-3; 7 bases are shared with TRBD1. The V gene's germline CDR1 is MNHEY and CDR2 SVGAGI. Losses at the gene ends were 3 bases for V and 1 base for J; bases not matched to a gene: 9. This CDR3 is 17 amino acids long.

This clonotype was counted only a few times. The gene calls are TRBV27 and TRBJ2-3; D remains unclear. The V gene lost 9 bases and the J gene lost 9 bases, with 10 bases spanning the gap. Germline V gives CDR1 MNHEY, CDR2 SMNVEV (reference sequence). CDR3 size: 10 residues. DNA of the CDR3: TGTGCCAGAAAGGGCCGAACGCAGTATTTT. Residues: CARKGRTQYF.

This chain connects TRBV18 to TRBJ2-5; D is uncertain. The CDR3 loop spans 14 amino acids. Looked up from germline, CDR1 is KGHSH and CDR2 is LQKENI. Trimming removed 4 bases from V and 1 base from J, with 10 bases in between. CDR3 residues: CASSLIGPQETQYF. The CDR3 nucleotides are TGTGCCAGCTCACTTATCGGGCCCCAAGAGACCCAGTACTTC.

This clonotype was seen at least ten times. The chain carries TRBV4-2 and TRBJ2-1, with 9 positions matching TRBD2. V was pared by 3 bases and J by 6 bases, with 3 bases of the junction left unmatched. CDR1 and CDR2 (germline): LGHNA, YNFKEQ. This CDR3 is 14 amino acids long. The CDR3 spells CASSHLAGSNEQFF. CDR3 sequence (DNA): TGTGCCAGCAGCCACCTAGCGGGAAGCAATGAGCAGTTCTTC.

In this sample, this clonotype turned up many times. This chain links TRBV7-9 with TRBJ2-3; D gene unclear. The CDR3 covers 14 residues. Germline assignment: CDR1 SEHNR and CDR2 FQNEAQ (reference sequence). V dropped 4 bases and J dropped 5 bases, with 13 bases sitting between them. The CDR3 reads CASSWGGIEDTQYF. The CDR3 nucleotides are TGTGCCAGCAGCTGGGGTGGCATTGAAGATACGCAGTATTTT.

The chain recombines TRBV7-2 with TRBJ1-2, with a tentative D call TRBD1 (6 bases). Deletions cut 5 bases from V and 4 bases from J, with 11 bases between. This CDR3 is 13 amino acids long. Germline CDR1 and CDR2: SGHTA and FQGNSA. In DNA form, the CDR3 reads TGTGCCAGCAGCAAGGACAGCCTCTATGGCTACACCTTC. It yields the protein CASSKDSLYGYTF. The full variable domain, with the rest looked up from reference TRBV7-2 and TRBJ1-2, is GAGVSQSPSNKVTEKGKDVELRCDPISGHTALYWYRQSLGQGLEFLIYFQGNSAPDKSGLPSDRFSAERTGGSVSTLTIQRTQQEDSAVYLCASSKDSLYGYTFGSGTRLTVV.

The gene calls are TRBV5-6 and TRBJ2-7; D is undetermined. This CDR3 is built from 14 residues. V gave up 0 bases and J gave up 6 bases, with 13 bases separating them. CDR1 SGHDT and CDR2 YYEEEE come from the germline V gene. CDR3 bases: TGTGCCAGCAGCTTGGCATCATCTCAACTCGAGCAGTACTTC. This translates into CASSLASSQLEQYF.

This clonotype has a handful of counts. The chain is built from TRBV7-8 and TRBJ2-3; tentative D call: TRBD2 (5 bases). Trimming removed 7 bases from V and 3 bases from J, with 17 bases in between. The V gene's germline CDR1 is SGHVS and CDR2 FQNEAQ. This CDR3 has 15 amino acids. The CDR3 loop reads CASTPGSFTTDTQYF. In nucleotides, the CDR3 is TGTGCCAGCACCCCGGGGAGCTTTACTACAGATACGCAGTATTTT.

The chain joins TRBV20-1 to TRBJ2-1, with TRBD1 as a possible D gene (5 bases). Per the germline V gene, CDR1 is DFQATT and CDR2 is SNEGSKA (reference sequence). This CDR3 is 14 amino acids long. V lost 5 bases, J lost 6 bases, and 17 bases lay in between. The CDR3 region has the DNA TGCAGTGCTCCCCTCCGGCAGGGAAGCAATGAGCAGTTCTTC. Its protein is CSAPLRQGSNEQFF.

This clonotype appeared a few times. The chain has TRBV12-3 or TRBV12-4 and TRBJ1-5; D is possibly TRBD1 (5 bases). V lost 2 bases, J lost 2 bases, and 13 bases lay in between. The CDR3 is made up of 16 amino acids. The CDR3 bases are TGTGCCAGCAGTTTAAGGATTGGGACCGGCAATCAGCCCCAGCATTTT. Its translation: CASSLRIGTGNQPQHF.

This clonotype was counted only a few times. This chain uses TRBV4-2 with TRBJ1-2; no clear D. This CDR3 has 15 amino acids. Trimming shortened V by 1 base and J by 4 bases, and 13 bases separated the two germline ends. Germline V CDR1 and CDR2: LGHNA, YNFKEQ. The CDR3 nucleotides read TGTGCCAGCAGCCAAGTCCGGGCCGGAGCCTATGGCTACACCTTC. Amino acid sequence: CASSQVRAGAYGYTF.

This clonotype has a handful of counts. The CDR3 is CASSKGQSPGSNYGYTF. CDR3 coding DNA: TGTGCCAGCAGCAAAGGACAGAGCCCCGGGTCGAACTATGGCTACACCTTC. This chain connects TRBV9 to TRBJ1-2; TRBD1 might be the D (6 bases). The CDR3 has 17 amino acids. In germline, CDR1 is SGDLS, CDR2 YYNGEE. The ends were cut back, 4 bases at V and 2 bases at J, with 21 bases in the middle.

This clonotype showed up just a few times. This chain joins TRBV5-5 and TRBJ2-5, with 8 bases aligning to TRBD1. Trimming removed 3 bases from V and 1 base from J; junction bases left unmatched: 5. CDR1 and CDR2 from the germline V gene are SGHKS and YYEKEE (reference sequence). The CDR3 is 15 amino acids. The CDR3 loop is CASSWTGSPQETQYF. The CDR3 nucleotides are TGTGCCAGCAGCTGGACAGGGAGCCCCCAAGAGACCCAGTACTTC.

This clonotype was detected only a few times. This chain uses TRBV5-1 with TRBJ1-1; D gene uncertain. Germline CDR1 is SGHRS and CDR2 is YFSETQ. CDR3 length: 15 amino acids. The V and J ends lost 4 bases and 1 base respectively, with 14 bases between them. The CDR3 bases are TGCGCCAGCAGCCCACTCTCAACGGCGAACACTGAAGCTTTCTTT. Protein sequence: CASSPLSTANTEAFF.

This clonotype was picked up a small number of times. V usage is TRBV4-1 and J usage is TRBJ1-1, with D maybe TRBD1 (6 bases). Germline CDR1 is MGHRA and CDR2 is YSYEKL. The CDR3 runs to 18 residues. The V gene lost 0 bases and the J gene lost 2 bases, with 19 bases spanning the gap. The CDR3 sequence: CASSQDATRGVYNTEAFF. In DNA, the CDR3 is TGCGCCAGCAGCCAAGATGCTACCAGGGGAGTATACAACACTGAAGCTTTCTTT.